The 20 T cell receptor beta chains reported below all come from one sample, sequenced in a study of Graves' ophthalmopathy and Graves' hyperthyroidism. Researchers took RNA transcripts and amplified TCR beta CDR3 regions from them. The first-round RT-PCR employed HTBI primers together with the Qiagen OneStep RT-PCR kit. A multiplex PCR was then performed as the second round. TCRdb itself ran the multiplex PCR reads through MiXCR, one entry per CDR3 protein. The repertoire holds approximately 410,000 distinct CDR3 sequences, with approximately 15% as singletons. The specimen was peripheral blood. These receptors all come from a woman between 18 and 30 years old with stable Graves' hyperthyroidism.

This clonotype was observed many times. The V call is TRBV12-3 or TRBV12-4, the J call TRBJ1-3, with D uncertain. CDR3 size: 15 residues. V lost 3 bases, J lost 4 bases, and 13 bases lay in between. The CDR3 is CASSFRATLGNTIYF. The CDR3 DNA follows: TGTGCCAGCAGTTTTCGGGCTACCTTGGGAAACACCATATATTTT.

About this clonotype itself: A much larger clone sits a single nucleotide away, making a read error possible. The chain couples TRBV5-8 to TRBJ2-5, with 11 bases matching TRBD1. The J segment lost 8 bases and the V segment lost 6 bases, leaving 6 bases of the junction unmatched. The CDR3 loop spans 13 amino acids. The germline V gene has CDR1 SGHTS and CDR2 YDEGEE. In DNA form, the CDR3 reads TGTGCCAGCAACCCGGGACAGGGGGATACCCAGTACTTC. Amino acids: CASNPGQGDTQYF.

This clonotype has at least ten counts. The V and J genes are TRBV12-3 or TRBV12-4 and TRBJ1-2; D call uncertain. Trimming cost V 7 bases and J 4 bases, with 10 bases left between them. CDR3 length: 12 amino acids. This chain's CDR3 is CASNRAGYGYTF. As DNA, the CDR3 is TGTGCCAGCAATAGGGCGGGCTATGGCTACACCTTC.

This clonotype has a count of ten or more. The V call is TRBV7-2, the J call TRBJ1-3, with 7 bases aligning to TRBD1. V lost 5 bases and J lost 2; bases outside the gene matches: 6. The CDR3 is made up of 15 amino acids. Germline values: CDR1 SGHTA, CDR2 FQGNSA. The CDR3, as DNA: TGTGCCAGCAGCCCCCGGGACAGTCCTGGAAACACCATATATTTT. Residues: CASSPRDSPGNTIYF. Based on the CDR3 plus reference TRBV7-2 and TRBJ1-3, the full variable domain is GAGVSQSPSNKVTEKGKDVELRCDPISGHTALYWYRQSLGQGLEFLIYFQGNSAPDKSGLPSDRFSAERTGGSVSTLTIQRTQQEDSAVYLCASSPRDSPGNTIYFGEGSWLTVV.

V and J are TRBV19 and TRBJ1-1, with unresolved D. The CDR3 is 15 amino acids. CDR1 is LNHDA and CDR2 is SQIVND in the germline V gene (reference sequence). V lost 4 bases to trimming and J lost 3 bases, with 15 bases between them. The CDR3 DNA follows: TGTGCCAGTAGTAATGACCCGCAATCGGACACTGAAGCTTTCTTT. Its translation: CASSNDPQSDTEAFF.

This clonotype showed up many times. This chain uses TRBV24-1 with TRBJ1-1; D is unclear. The ends were cut back, 1 base at V and 7 bases at J, with 15 bases in the middle. Germline lookup yields CDR1 KGHDR and CDR2 SFDVKD. The CDR3 covers 15 residues. The chain's CDR3 is CATSDLSAMKSEAFF. The DNA of the CDR3 is TGTGCCACCAGTGATTTATCGGCCATGAAGAGTGAAGCTTTCTTT.

This clonotype occurred many times. The V gene is TRBV6-5, the J gene TRBJ1-5; possible D gene TRBD1, 6 bases. V lost 0 bases, J lost 4 bases, and 10 bases lay in between. This CDR3 has 15 amino acids. Per germline, CDR1 MNHEY and CDR2 SVGAGI. The CDR3 reads CASSYSLRGNQPQHF. In DNA, the CDR3 is TGTGCCAGCAGTTACTCACTGAGGGGGAATCAGCCCCAGCATTTT.

This clonotype was detected many times. The chain has TRBV13 and TRBJ2-5; possibly TRBD2 for D (7 bases). V was pared by 5 bases and J by 5 bases, with 15 bases between. CDR1 PRHDT and CDR2 FYEKMQ come from the germline V gene (reference sequence). The CDR3 contains 14 residues. The CDR3 sequence is CASSRTSQGETQYF. The CDR3 region has the DNA TGTGCCAGCAGCCGGACTAGTCAGGGGGAGACCCAGTACTTC.

Points on this clonotype: At one end, the junction sequence differs from germline, possibly due to a read error. V is TRBV9 and J is TRBJ2-2; 7 bases line up with TRBD1. The CDR3 runs 15 residues. CDR1 and CDR2 from the germline V gene are SGDLS and YYNGEE. CDR3 amino acids: CASSVVPTGSGELCF. The CDR3 DNA follows: TGTGCCAGCAGCGTAGTCCCGACAGGGTCCGGGGAGCTGTGTTTT.

This clonotype was counted ten times or more. V gene TRBV29-1 combines with J gene TRBJ1-1; a weak D match, TRBD1 (5 bases). The V gene lost 7 bases and the J gene lost 8 bases, with 20 bases spanning the gap. Germline V lookup: CDR1 SQVTM, CDR2 ANQGSEA. The CDR3 has 13 amino acids. Written as DNA, the CDR3 is TGCAGCGGGGGCGAGGGAGACCTGTTGGAAGCTTTCTTT. Translated: CSGGEGDLLEAFF.

This clonotype was seen more than once but under ten times. V and J are TRBV28 and TRBJ2-7, with TRBD1 matching 9 bases. Germline values: CDR1 MDHEN, CDR2 SYDVKM. The V segment lost 2 bases and the J segment 2 bases; nucleotides outside the gene matches: 7. This CDR3 spans 16 amino acids. The DNA of the CDR3 is TGTGCCAGCAGTTTACCCGGGACAGGGATCGCCTACGAGCAGTACTTC. Residues: CASSLPGTGIAYEQYF.

This chain uses TRBV2 with TRBJ1-1; 9 positions match TRBD1. The germline V gene has CDR1 SNHLY and CDR2 FYNNEI. The trim removed 4 bases at V and 7 bases at J, leaving 19 bases unmatched. This CDR3 is 18 amino acids long. CDR3 sequence (DNA): TGTGCCAGCAGTGTTCTCTCGCTGAGGACAGGGGCCGGAGGTGAAGCTTTCTTT. This translates into CASSVLSLRTGAGGEAFF.

This chain joins TRBV28 and TRBJ2-7; 16 bases map to TRBD2. Germline CDR1 MDHEN, CDR2 SYDVKM. The CDR3 is 16 amino acids. After removal of 6 bases from V and 5 bases from J, the junction contained 7 bases not matched to a gene. The CDR3 nucleotides read TGTGCCAGCAGCCCGGGACTAGCGGGAGGGCCCAACGAGCAGTACTTC. As protein: CASSPGLAGGPNEQYF.

This clonotype appeared many times. A junction boundary mismatches the germline segment, possibly from a read error. This chain links TRBV7-4 with TRBJ1-1; perhaps TRBD1 as D (5 bases). This CDR3 contains 17 residues. Germline V CDR1 and CDR2: SGHVT, SQSDAQ. The CDR3 bases are TGTGCCAGCAGCCTCAGTCCCGGGACGCCCATGAACATTGAAGCTTTCTTT. Translation gives CASSLSPGTPMNIEAFF. The variable domain in full, completed from reference TRBV7-4 and TRBJ1-1, reads GAGVSQSPRYKVAKRGRDVALRCDSISGHVTLYWYRQTLGQGSEVLTYSQSDAQRDKSGRPSGRFSAERPERSVSTLKIQRTEQGDSAVYLCASSLSPGTPMNIEAFFGQGTRLTVV.

This clonotype came up many times. The chain has TRBV19 and TRBJ1-5; D not resolved. Deletions cut 3 bases from V and 11 bases from J, with 14 bases between. The germline V gene encodes CDR1 LNHDA and CDR2 SQIVND (reference sequence). CDR3 length equals 13 residues. The CDR3 protein is CASSISEFTAQHF. The CDR3 DNA reads TGTGCCAGTAGTATCTCCGAATTTACAGCCCAGCATTTT.

This clonotype was recorded at least ten times. The V gene is TRBV19, the J gene TRBJ2-5; TRBD1 aligns across 8 bases. The junction had 5 bases not matched to a gene; V was cut back by 5 bases and J by 6 bases. This CDR3 has 13 residues. The germline CDR1 and CDR2 sequences are LNHDA and SQIVND (reference sequence). CDR3 bases: TGTGCCAGTAGTGTCCGGACAGGGAAGACCCAGTACTTC. Its translation: CASSVRTGKTQYF.

This clonotype has at least ten counts. The V and J genes are TRBV12-3 or TRBV12-4 and TRBJ1-5; D call uncertain. CDR3 size: 15 residues. V lost 1 base to trimming and J lost 0 bases, with 7 bases between them. The CDR3 bases are TGTGCCAGCAGTTTAGACAGACCTAGCAATCAGCCCCAGCATTTT. Translating gives CASSLDRPSNQPQHF.

This clonotype was counted at least ten times. This rearrangement joins TRBV24-1 to TRBJ2-7, with TRBD1 as a possible D gene (5 bases). Per the germline V gene, CDR1 is KGHDR and CDR2 is SFDVKD. The CDR3 runs 14 residues. Trimming left V 4 bases short and J 1 base short, with 10 bases between. The chain's CDR3 is CATSDPRVSYEQYF. CDR3 nucleotide sequence: TGTGCCACCAGTGACCCCAGGGTTTCCTACGAGCAGTACTTC.

The table lists this clonotype with many counts. CDR3 amino acids: CASSRDKNYGYTF. CDR3 nucleotides: TGTGCCAGCTCACGGGACAAAAACTATGGCTACACCTTC. This sequence joins TRBV18 and TRBJ1-2, with a possible D match to TRBD1 (6 bases). The germline V and J ends were trimmed by 4 bases and 2 bases, with 8 bases remaining between them. Germline CDR1 KGHSH, CDR2 LQKENI. The CDR3 is made up of 13 amino acids.

This clonotype was counted many times. The chain carries TRBV14 and TRBJ2-7, with D perhaps matching TRBD2 (5 bases). Between the trimmed V and J ends, which lost 0 bases and 3 bases, there was a span of 9 bases. The CDR3 spans 14 residues. From germline, CDR1 is SGHDN and CDR2 FVKESK. CDR3 sequence reads: CASSQDTGFYEQYF. The DNA for the CDR3 is TGTGCCAGCAGCCAAGATACGGGATTCTACGAGCAGTACTTC.